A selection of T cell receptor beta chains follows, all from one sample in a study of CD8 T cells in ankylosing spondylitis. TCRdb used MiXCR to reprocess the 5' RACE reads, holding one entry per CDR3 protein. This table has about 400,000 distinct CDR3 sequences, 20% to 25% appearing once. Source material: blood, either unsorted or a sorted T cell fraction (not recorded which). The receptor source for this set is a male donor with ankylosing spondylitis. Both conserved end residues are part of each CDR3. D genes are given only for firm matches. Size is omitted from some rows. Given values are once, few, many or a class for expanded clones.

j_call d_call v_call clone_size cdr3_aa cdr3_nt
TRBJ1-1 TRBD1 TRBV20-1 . CSARGQYEAFF TGCAGTGCTAGGGGACAGTACGAAGCTTTCTTT
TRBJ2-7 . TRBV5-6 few CASSSGTLGREQYF TGTGCCAGCAGCTCGGGAACCCTGGGTAGAGAGCAGTACTTC
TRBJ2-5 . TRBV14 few CASSQGPEETQYF TGTGCCAGCAGCCAAGGACCAGAAGAGACCCAGTACTTC
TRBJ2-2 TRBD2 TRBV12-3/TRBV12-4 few CASRLGTRDTGELFF TGTGCCAGCAGGCTAGGGACTAGAGATACCGGGGAGCTGTTTTTT
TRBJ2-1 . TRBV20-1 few CSAASSRFNEQFF TGCAGTGCTGCTAGTTCGAGATTCAATGAGCAGTTCTTC
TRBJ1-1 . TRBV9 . CASSVGPTGNTEAFF TGTGCCAGCAGCGTAGGTCCGACAGGGAACACTGAAGCTTTCTTT
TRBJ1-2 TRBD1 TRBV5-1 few CASSSPGQGFYGYTF TGCGCCAGCAGCTCTCCGGGACAGGGGTTTTACGGCTACACCTTC
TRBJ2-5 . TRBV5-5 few CASSLENGLGKRETQYF TGTGCCAGCAGCTTGGAAAACGGCCTGGGGAAGAGAGAGACCCAGTACTTC
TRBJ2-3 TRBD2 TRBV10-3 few CAISDGLAGTADTQYF TGTGCCATCAGTGATGGACTAGCGGGAACAGCAGATACGCAGTATTTT
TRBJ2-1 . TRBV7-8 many CASSLRARGNEQFF TGTGCCAGCAGCTTACGGGCCAGGGGCAATGAGCAGTTCTTC
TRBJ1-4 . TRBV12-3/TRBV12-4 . CASTRGTGSNEKLFF TGTGCCAGCACCCGAGGCACAGGGTCTAATGAAAAACTGTTTTTT
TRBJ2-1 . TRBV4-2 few CASSLLGAGISYNEQFF TGTGCCAGCAGCCTTCTGGGGGCGGGTATCTCCTACAATGAGCAGTTCTTC
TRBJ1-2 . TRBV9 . CASSVVENYGYTF TGTGCCAGCAGCGTAGTAGAGAACTATGGCTACACCTTC
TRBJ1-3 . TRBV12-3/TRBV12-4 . CASRDARVHF TGTGCCAGCAGGGACGCCAGGGTCCACTTT
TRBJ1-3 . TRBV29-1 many CSVEGAGNTIYF TGCAGCGTTGAAGGGGCTGGAAACACCATATATTTT
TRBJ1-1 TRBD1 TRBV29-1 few CSVTGVTEAFF TGCAGCGTCACAGGGGTAACTGAAGCTTTCTTT
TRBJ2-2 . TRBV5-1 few CASSLVSGTGELFF TGCGCCAGCAGCTTGGTATCAGGCACCGGGGAGCTGTTTTTT
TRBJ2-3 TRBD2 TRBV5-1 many CASSWRLALSTDTQYF TGCGCCAGCAGCTGGAGACTAGCGCTAAGCACAGATACGCAGTATTTT
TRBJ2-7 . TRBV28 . CASTITLLPGGDEQYF TGTGCCAGCACTATTACCCTTCTTCCCGGGGGCGACGAGCAGTACTTC
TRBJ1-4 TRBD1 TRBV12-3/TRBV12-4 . CASKQGARNEKLFF TGTGCCAGCAAACAGGGGGCGAGGAATGAAAAACTGTTTTTT
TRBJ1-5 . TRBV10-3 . CAISESQGGTQPQHF TGTGCCATCAGTGAGTCGCAGGGTGGAACGCAGCCCCAGCATTTT
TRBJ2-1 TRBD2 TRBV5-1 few CASSLVRREDNEQFF TGCGCCAGCAGCTTGGTGAGGCGGGAGGACAATGAGCAGTTCTTC
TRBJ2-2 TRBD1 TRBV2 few CASSEYRGTGELFF TGTGCCAGCAGTGAATACAGGGGGACCGGGGAGCTGTTTTTT
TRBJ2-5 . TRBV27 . CASSTRGWETQYF TGTGCCAGCAGTACCCGGGGCTGGGAGACCCAGTACTTC
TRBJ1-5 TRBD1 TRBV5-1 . CASSLGTGASGPQHF TGCGCCAGCAGCTTGGGGACAGGGGCTTCGGGGCCCCAGCATTTT
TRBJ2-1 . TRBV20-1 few CSAGRDGNNEQFF TGCAGTGCTGGCCGGGACGGAAACAATGAGCAGTTCTTC
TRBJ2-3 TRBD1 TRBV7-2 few CASSRAGGRPTDTQYF TGTGCCAGCAGCCGGGCAGGGGGCAGGCCGACAGATACGCAGTATTTT
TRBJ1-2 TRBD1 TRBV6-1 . CASSRDRRSDYGYTF TGTGCCAGCAGTCGGGACAGAAGGTCGGACTATGGCTACACCTTC
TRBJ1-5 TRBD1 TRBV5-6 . CASSTQTGANQPQHF TGTGCCAGCAGCACCCAAACAGGGGCAAATCAGCCCCAGCATTTT
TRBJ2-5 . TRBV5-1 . CASSRSIAADQETQYF TGCGCCAGCAGCCGGAGTATAGCGGCCGATCAAGAGACCCAGTACTTC
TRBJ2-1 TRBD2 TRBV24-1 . CATSDSGLADEQFF TGTGCCACCAGTGATTCCGGACTAGCCGATGAGCAGTTCTTC
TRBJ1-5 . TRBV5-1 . CASSLSDRNQPQHF TGCGCCAGCAGCTTGTCGGACCGGAATCAGCCCCAGCATTTT
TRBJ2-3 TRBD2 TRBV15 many CATSRNPGLATDTQYF TGTGCCACCAGCAGAAATCCGGGACTAGCAACAGATACGCAGTATTTT
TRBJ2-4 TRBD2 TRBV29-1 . CSVYSGNVGNIQYF TGCAGCGTGTATAGCGGGAACGTTGGAAACATTCAGTACTTC
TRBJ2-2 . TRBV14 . CASSQGHYTGELFF TGTGCCAGCAGCCAAGGGCATTACACCGGGGAGCTGTTTTTT
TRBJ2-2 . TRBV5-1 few CASSLFSNTGELFF TGCGCCAGCAGCTTGTTTTCCAACACCGGGGAGCTGTTTTTT
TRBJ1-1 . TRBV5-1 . CASSLPRGGTEAFF TGCGCCAGCAGCTTGCCTAGGGGCGGCACTGAAGCTTTCTTT
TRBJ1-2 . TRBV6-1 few CASWNRRTNYGYTF TGTGCCAGCTGGAACAGGCGGACTAACTATGGCTACACCTTC
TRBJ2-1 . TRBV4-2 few CASSQAVSYNEQFF TGTGCCAGCAGCCAAGCTGTGTCCTACAATGAGCAGTTCTTC
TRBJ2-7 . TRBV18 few CASSPSNRGEYF TGTGCCAGCTCACCATCCAACAGAGGAGAGTACTTC
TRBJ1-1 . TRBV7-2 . CASSTLGGVGTEAFF TGTGCCAGCAGCACCTTAGGGGGGGTAGGCACTGAAGCTTTCTTT
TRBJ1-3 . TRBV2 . CASSLRRRSSGTIYF TGTGCCAGCAGTCTAAGGCGGCGCTCCTCGGGCACCATATATTTT
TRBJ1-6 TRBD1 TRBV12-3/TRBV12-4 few CASSLGQGAPLHF TGTGCCAGCAGTTTAGGACAGGGAGCACCCCTCCACTTT
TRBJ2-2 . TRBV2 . CASSNTDSANTGELFF TGTGCCAGCAGTAACACGGACAGTGCGAACACCGGGGAGCTGTTTTTT